The clone carrying this TCR beta chain showed up many times. What it recognizes is unknown. The data originate from a study of T cells in Graves' hyperthyroidism and ophthalmopathy. Overall study findings and caveats: Through a model of 13 V-J features, ophthalmopathy was separated from stable hyperthyroidism.

TCR beta CDR3 regions were amplified from RNA transcripts. Carried out on the TCR CDR3, a first-round RT-PCR used the HTBI primer set. TCRdb re-derived calls from the multiplex PCR reads in MiXCR, one entry per CDR3 protein. The table records under 600,000 distinct CDR3 sequences, approximately 15% of them present only once. The sequenced sample was blood. The source of this sequence is a woman aged 40 to 50 with Graves' ophthalmopathy.

The CDR3 is CAWNRVLNQPQHF. In nucleotides, the CDR3 is TGTGCCTGGAATAGGGTTCTAAATCAGCCCCAGCATTTT. This chain links TRBV30 with TRBJ1-5; D is ambiguous. CDR3 length: 13 residues. Germline loops: CDR1 GTSNPN, CDR2 SVGIG (reference sequence). Trimming stripped 4 bases from V and 4 bases from J, with 11 bases between.